What follows describes a single TCR beta chain. Germline V lookup: CDR1 LGHNA, CDR2 YNFKEQ. The CDR3 covers 15 residues. V was trimmed by 0 bases and J by 3 bases, leaving 11 bases between them. RNA, at about 0.45 to 1 ug, was reverse transcribed with random hexamers. Multiplex immunoSEQ PCR targeted 54 Vbeta and 13 Jbeta TCR beta segments. TCRdb analysed the immunoSEQ multiplex PCR reads with MiXCR anew, one entry per CDR3 protein. This table has 190,000 or so distinct CDR3 sequences, 90% to 95% appearing once. Blood CD8+ and CD4+ T cells underwent high-throughput TCR beta sequencing. The multiple sclerosis controls consisted of treatment-naive patients with relapsing-remitting disease, either stable or active. It was negative isolation that provided the CD8+ and CD4+ T cells, whereas TEMRA cells were enriched by FACS. These data come from a study of CD8 T cells in Susac syndrome.

The chain has TRBV4-2 and TRBJ1-2; no reliable D call. The sequence derives from a human donor with multiple sclerosis. Sequenced: CD4+ T cells from PBMCs. CDR3: CASSQDRRGHYGYTF. The CDR3 DNA follows: TGTGCCAGCAGCCAAGATCGGAGAGGGCACTATGGCTACACCTTC.